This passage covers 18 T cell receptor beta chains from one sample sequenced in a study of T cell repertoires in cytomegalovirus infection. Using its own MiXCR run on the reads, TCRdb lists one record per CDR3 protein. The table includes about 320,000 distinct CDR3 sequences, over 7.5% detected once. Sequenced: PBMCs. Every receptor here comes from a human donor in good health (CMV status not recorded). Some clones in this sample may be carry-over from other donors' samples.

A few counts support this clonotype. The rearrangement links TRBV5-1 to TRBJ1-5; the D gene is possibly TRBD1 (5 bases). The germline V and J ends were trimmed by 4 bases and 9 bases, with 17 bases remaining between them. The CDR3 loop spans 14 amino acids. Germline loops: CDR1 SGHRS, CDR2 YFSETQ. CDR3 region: CASSPDIPEGPQHF. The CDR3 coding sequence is TGCGCCAGCAGCCCGGACATCCCTGAGGGGCCCCAGCATTTT.

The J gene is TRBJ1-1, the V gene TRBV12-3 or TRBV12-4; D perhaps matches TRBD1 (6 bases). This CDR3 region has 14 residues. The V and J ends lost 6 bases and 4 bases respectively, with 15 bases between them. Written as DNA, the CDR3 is TGTGCCAGCAGCCGGGGGGGCGAAGGCACTGAAGCTTTCTTT. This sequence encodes CASSRGGEGTEAFF.

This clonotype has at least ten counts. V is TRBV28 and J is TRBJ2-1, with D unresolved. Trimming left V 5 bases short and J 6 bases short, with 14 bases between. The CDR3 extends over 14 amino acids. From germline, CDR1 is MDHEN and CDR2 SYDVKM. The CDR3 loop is CASSLLGRPNEQFF. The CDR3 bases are TGTGCCAGCAGTCTTCTCGGCAGACCCAATGAGCAGTTCTTC.

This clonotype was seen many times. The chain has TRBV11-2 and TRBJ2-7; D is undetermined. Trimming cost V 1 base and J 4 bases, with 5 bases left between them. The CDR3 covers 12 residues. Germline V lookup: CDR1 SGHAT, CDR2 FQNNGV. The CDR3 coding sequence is TGTGCCAGCAGCTTAGCCCTTTACGAGCAGTACTTC. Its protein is CASSLALYEQYF.

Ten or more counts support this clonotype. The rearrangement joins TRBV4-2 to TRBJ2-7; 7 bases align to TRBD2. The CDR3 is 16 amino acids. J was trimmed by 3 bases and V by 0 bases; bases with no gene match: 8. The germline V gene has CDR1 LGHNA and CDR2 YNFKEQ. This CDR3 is CASSQDFAGAFYEQYF. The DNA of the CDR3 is TGTGCCAGCAGCCAAGATTTCGCGGGAGCCTTCTACGAGCAGTACTTC.

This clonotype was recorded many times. The DNA of the CDR3 is TGTGCCAGCAGCTCCCTAACAGGGGTGTTCTACCAAGAGACCCAGTACTTC. This translates into CASSSLTGVFYQETQYF. The chain has TRBV7-9 and TRBJ2-5; 7 bases line up with TRBD1. V lost 4 bases and J lost 0; bases outside the gene matches: 11. The V gene's germline CDR1 is SEHNR and CDR2 FQNEAQ (reference sequence). This CDR3 is built from 17 residues.

The CDR3 is CASEGPPGTGDNYGYTF. The CDR3 coding sequence is TGTGCCAGCGAAGGACCACCCGGGACAGGGGATAACTATGGCTACACCTTC. This sequence joins TRBV25-1 and TRBJ1-2; 10 bases align to TRBD1. This CDR3 region has 17 residues. Germline-derived CDR1 and CDR2 are MGHDK and SYGVNS. J lost 1 base, V lost 8 bases, and 13 bases had no gene match.

The CDR3 coding sequence is TGTGCCAGCAGCCAAGAGGTCCGGACTAACTACGAGCAGTACTTC. As protein: CASSQEVRTNYEQYF. J is TRBJ2-7 and V is TRBV7-4, with D maybe TRBD2 (6 bases). The CDR3 is 15 amino acids. Germline V gene sequence: CDR1 SGHVT, CDR2 SQSDAQ. Trimming removed 5 bases at V and 3 bases at J, with 17 bases between. The entire variable domain, with the rest obtained from reference TRBV7-4 and TRBJ2-7, is as follows: GAGVSQSPRYKVAKRGRDVALRCDSISGHVTLYWYRQTLGQGSEVLTYSQSDAQRDKSGRPSGRFSAERPERSVSTLKIQRTEQGDSAVYLCASSQEVRTNYEQYFGPGTRLTVT.

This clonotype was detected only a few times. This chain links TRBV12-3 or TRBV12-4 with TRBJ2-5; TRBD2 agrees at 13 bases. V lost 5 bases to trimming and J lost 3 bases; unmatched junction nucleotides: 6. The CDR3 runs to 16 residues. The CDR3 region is CASSPTSGGAKETQYF. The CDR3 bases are TGTGCCAGCAGTCCTACTAGCGGGGGGGCGAAAGAGACCCAGTACTTC.

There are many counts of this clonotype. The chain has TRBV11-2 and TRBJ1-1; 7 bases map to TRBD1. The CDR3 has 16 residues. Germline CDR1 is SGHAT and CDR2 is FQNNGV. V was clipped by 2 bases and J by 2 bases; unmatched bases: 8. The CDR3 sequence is CASSLSTGVRNTEAFF. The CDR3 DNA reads TGTGCCAGCAGCTTATCTACAGGGGTTAGAAACACTGAAGCTTTCTTT. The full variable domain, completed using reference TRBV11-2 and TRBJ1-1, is EAGVAQSPRYKIIEKRQSVAFWCNPISGHATLYWYQQILGQGPKLLIQFQNNGVVDDSQLPKDRFSAERLKGVDSTLKIQPAKLEDSAVYLCASSLSTGVRNTEAFFGQGTRLTVV.

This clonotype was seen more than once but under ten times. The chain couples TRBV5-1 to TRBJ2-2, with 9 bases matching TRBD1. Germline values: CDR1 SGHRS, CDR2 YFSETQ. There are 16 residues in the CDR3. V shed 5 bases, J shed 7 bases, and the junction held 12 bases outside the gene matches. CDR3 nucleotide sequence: TGCGCCAGCAGACAGCTAAGGACAGGGGACGGCGGGGAGCTGTTTTTT. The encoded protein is CASRQLRTGDGGELFF.

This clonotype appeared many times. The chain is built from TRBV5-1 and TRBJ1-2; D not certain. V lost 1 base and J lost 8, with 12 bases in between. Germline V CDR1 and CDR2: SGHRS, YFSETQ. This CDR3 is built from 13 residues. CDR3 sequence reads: CASSLSQSLGYTF. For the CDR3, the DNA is TGCGCCAGCAGCTTGTCGCAGTCGTTGGGCTACACCTTC.

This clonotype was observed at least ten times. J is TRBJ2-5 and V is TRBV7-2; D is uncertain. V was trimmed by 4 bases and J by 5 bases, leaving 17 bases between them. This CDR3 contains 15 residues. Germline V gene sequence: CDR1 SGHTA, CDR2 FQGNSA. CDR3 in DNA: TGTGCCAGCAGCTCCACCCAGCTCCCGAGGGAGACCCAGTACTTC. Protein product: CASSSTQLPRETQYF.

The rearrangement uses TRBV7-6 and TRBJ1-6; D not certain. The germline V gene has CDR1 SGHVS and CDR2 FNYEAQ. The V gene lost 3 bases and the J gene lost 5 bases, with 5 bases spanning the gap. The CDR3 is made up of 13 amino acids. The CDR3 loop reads CASSFSNNSPLHF. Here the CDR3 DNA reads TGTGCCAGCAGCTTCTCTAATAATTCACCCCTCCACTTT.

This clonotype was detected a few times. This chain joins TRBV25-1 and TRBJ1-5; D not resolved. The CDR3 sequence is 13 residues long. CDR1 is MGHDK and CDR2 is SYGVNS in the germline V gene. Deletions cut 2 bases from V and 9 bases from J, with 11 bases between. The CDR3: CASSENYLGPQHF. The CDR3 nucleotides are TGTGCCAGCAGTGAAAACTATTTGGGGCCCCAGCATTTT.

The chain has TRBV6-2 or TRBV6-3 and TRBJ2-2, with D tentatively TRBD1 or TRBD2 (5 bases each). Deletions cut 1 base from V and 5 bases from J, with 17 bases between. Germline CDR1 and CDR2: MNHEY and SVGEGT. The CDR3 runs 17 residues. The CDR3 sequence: CASSYFGAPPRTGELFF. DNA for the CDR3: TGTGCCAGCAGTTACTTCGGGGCCCCACCCCGAACCGGGGAGCTGTTTTTT.

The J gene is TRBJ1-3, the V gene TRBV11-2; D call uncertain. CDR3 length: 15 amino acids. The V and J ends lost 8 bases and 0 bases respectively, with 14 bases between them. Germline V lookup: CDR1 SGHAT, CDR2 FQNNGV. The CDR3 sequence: CASSLRSLSGNTIYF. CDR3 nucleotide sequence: TGTGCCAGCTCCCTTAGAAGTCTCTCTGGAAACACCATATATTTT.

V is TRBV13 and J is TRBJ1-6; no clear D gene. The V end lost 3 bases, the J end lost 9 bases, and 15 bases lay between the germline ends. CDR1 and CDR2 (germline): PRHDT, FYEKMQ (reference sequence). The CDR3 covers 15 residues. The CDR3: CASSLSGIISSPLHF. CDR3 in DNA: TGTGCCAGCAGCTTGTCGGGGATCATTTCTTCACCCCTCCACTTT.